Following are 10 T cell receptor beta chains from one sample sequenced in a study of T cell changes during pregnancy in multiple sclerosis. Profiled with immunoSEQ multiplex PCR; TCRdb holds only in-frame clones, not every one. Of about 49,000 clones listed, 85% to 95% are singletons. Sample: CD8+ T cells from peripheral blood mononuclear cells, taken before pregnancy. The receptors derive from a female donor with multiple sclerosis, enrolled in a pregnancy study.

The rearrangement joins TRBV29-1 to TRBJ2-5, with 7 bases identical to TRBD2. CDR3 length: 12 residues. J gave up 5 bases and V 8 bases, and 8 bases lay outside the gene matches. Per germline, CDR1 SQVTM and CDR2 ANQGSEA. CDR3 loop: CSLIAGVETQYF. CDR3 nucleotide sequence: TGCAGCCTAATTGCGGGAGTTGAGACCCAGTACTTC.

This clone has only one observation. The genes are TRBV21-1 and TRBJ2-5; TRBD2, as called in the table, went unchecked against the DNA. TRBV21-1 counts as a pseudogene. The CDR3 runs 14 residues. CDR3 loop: CASNPHQTEETQYF. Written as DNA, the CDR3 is TGTGCCAGCAACCCCCACCAAACGGAGGAGACCCAGTACTTC.

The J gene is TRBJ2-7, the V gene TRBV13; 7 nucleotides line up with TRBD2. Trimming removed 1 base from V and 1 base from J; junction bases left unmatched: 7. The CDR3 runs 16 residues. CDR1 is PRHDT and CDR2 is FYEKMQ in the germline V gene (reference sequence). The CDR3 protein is CASSLVRGVGSYEQYF. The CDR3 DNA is TGTGCCAGCAGCTTAGTACGGGGGGTAGGTTCCTACGAGCAGTACTTC.

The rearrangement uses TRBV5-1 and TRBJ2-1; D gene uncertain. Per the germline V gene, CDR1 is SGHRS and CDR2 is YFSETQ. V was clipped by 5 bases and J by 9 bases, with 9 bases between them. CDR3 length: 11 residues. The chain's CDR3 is CASSYGSEQFF. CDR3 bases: TGCGCCAGCAGTTACGGTAGTGAGCAGTTCTTC.

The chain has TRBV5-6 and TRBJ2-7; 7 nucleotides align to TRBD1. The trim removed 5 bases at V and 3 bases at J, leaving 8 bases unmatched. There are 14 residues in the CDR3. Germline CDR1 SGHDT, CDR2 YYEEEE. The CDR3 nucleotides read TGTGCCAGCAGTCACGCCGGGACAGTCTACGAGCAGTACTTC. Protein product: CASSHAGTVYEQYF.

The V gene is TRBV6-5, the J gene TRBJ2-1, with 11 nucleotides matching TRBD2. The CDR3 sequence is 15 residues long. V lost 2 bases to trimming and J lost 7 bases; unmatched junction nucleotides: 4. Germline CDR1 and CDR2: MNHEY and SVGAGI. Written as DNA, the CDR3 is TGTGCCAGCAGTTACGGGGCTAGCGGGGGGAATGAGCAGTTCTTC. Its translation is CASSYGASGGNEQFF.

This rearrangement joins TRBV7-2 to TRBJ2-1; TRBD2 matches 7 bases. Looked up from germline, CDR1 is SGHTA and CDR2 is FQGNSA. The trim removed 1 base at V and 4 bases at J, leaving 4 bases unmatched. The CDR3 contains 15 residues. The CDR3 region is CASSLVTSSYNEQFF. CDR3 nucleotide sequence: TGTGCCAGCAGCTTAGTGACTAGCAGTTACAATGAGCAGTTCTTC.

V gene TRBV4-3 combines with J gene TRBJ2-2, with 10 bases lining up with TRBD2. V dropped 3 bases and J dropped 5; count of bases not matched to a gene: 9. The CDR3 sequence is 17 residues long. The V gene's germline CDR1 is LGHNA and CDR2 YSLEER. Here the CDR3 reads CASSHGASGSLTGELFF. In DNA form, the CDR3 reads TGCGCCAGCAGCCACGGGGCTAGCGGGAGTTTGACCGGGGAGCTGTTTTTT.

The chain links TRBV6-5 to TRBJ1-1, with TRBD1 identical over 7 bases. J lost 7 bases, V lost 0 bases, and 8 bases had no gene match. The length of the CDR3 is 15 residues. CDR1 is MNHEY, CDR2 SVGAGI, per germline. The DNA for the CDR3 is TGTGCCAGCAGTTACTCGACGTCAGGGGGACTTGAAGCTTTCTTT. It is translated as CASSYSTSGGLEAFF.

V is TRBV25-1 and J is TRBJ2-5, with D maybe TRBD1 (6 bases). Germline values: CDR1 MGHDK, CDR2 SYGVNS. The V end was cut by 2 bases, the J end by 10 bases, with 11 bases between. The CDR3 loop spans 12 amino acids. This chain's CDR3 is CASSEPGDSQYF. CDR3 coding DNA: TGTGCCAGCAGTGAACCAGGGGATAGCCAGTACTTC. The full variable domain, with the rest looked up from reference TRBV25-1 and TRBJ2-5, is EADIYQTPRYLVIGTGKKITLECSQTMGHDKMYWYQQDPGMELHLIHYSYGVNSTEKGDLSSESTVSRIRTEHFPLTLESARPSHTSQYLCASSEPGDSQYFGPGTRLLVL.